This T cell receptor beta chain was documented in a study of tumor-infiltrating lymphocytes in primary liver carcinoma. For the study at large: The cohort included men and women aged 30 to 69 years.

With roughly 540 ng total RNA as template and a constant-region primer, TCR beta cDNA was made. Three nested multiplex PCR rounds of slightly modified ARM-PCR generated TCR beta libraries. In the first two PCR rounds, TRBV1-TRBV30 forward primers were paired with a C-beta reverse primer, and each round lasted around 10 cycles. TCRdb re-analysed the multiplex PCR reads in MiXCR, keeping a single row per CDR3 protein. The data show some 95,000 distinct CDR3 sequences, about 73% seen once. This CDR3 is built from 13 residues. Germline lookup yields CDR1 ENHRY and CDR2 SYGVKD. Study-wide results and caveats: Tumor-adjacent and tumor-blood pairs showed less overlap than tumor region pairs.

On this clonotype: Antigen: not known. A junction end diverges from the germline sequence, so it may reflect a read error.

Bulk tissue was left unsorted, and RNA and DNA were co-extracted from about 21-30 mg of it. This receptor was identified in a man aged 40-55 years with primary liver carcinoma and hepatitis B virus infection. The chain links TRBV10-3 to TRBJ1-2, with D tentatively TRBD1 (5 bases). The source material was tumor-adjacent normal liver tissue. CDR3 protein: CVICDGQGYGYTF. In DNA form, the CDR3 reads TGTGTCATCTGTGATGGGCAGGGCTATGGCTACACCTTC.